This T cell receptor (beta chain) was observed in a study of monozygotic twins with inflammatory bowel disease. TCRdb re-analyzed the 5' RACE reads; it lists each CDR3 protein once, without DNA. The sample totals around 400,000 distinct CDR3 sequences; its top ten clones hold under 3%. In germline, CDR1 is LGHDT, CDR2 YNNKEL (reference sequence). CDR3 length: 12 amino acids. Skipping T cell sorting, the study isolated total RNA directly from whole blood. The source is a human donor with ulcerative colitis or Crohn's disease, or a healthy co-twin of an affected twin (not recorded which). The V call is TRBV3-1, the J call TRBJ2-1. The specimen was blood. The CDR3 sequence: CASSHEGFEQFF.